This TCR beta chain was captured in a study of blood T cell repertoires in COVID-19. Assay used: immunoSEQ multiplex PCR; TCRdb lists only in-frame clones, some missing. Of more than 150,000 clones in the sample, roughly nine tenths were seen once. The CDR3 loop spans 15 amino acids. Trimming at V came to 8 bases and at J to 0 bases, leaving 5 bases not matched to a gene. Germline CDR1 and CDR2: SNHLY and FYNNEI. This sequence joins TRBV2 and TRBJ1-5; 9 positions agree with TRBD1. The TCR sequence derives from a man aged 65 to 85 with active or convalescent COVID-19. Material for sequencing was peripheral blood. The CDR3 sequence is CASGTGTHSNQPQHF. CDR3 sequence (DNA): TGTGCCAGCGGGACAGGGACCCATAGCAATCAGCCCCAGCATTTT.